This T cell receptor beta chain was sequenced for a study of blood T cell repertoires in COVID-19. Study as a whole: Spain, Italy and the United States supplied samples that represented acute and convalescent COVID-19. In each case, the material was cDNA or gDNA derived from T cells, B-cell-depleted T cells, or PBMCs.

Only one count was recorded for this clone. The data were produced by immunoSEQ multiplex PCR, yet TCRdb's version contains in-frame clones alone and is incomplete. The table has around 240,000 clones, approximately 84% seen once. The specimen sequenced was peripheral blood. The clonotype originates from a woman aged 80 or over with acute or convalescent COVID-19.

Written as DNA, the CDR3 is TGTGCCTGGGCCTCAGGGGGCGTTGAAAAACTGTTTTTT. It specifies CAWASGGVEKLFF. The rearrangement links TRBV30 to TRBJ1-4, with TRBD1 matching over 8 bases. The junction had 6 bases not matched to a gene; V was cut back by 5 bases and J by 7 bases. The length of the CDR3 is 13 residues. Germline CDR1 is GTSNPN and CDR2 is SVGIG (reference sequence).